These 27 T cell receptor beta chains share one sample of origin, sequenced in a study of graft-versus-host responses after intestinal transplantation. The method was immunoSEQ multiplex PCR; TCRdb's version includes in-frame clones alone and lacks a portion of them. The repertoire consists of 40,000 to 55,000 clones, with 75% to 95% occurring once and the leading ten covering approximately 4%. The sample was PBMCs, taken 524 days after transplant. These receptor sequences come from a human patient who received an intestinal transplant, so some T cells may come from the graft donor.

The chain is built from TRBV28 and TRBJ2-3; TRBD2 is a possible D gene (6 bases). The CDR3 runs to 16 residues. V dropped 2 bases and J dropped 1 base, with 13 bases sitting between them. Per germline, CDR1 MDHEN and CDR2 SYDVKM. The CDR3 sequence is CASSLKRGLGTDTQYF. Written as DNA, the CDR3 is TGTGCCAGCAGTTTAAAACGGGGGTTAGGCACAGATACGCAGTATTTT.

The V and J genes are TRBV4-3 and TRBJ2-7, with D uncertain. V lost 0 bases, J lost 3 bases, and 15 bases lay in between. The CDR3 has 16 residues. Germline assignment: CDR1 LGHNA and CDR2 YSLEER. As DNA, the CDR3 is TGCGCCAGCAGCCAAGATGCGGCGGCAGGTCACTACGAGCAGTACTTC. Amino acids: CASSQDAAAGHYEQYF.

This rearrangement joins TRBV5-1 to TRBJ1-2; no clear D gene. This CDR3 is 13 amino acids long. The germline V gene has CDR1 SGHRS and CDR2 YFSETQ. The ends were cut back, 4 bases at V and 2 bases at J, with 9 bases in the middle. This CDR3 is CASSPTGNYGYTF. The DNA for the CDR3 is TGCGCCAGCAGCCCGACGGGCAACTATGGCTACACCTTC.

This clone was recorded once. The chain employs TRBV6-5 and TRBJ1-5, with 8 bases matching TRBD1. Germline CDR1 and CDR2: MNHEY and SVGAGI. J lost 5 bases, V lost 2 bases, and 2 bases had no gene match. There are 14 residues in the CDR3. The CDR3 bases are TGTGCCAGCAGTTACGGACAGGGTGATCAGCCCCAGCATTTT. Translating gives CASSYGQGDQPQHF.

The chain has TRBV27 and TRBJ2-7; perhaps D is TRBD1 or TRBD2 (5 bases each). The CDR3 runs to 15 residues. Germline V gene sequence: CDR1 MNHEY, CDR2 SMNVEV (reference sequence). The V gene lost 8 bases and the J gene lost 2 bases, with 19 bases spanning the gap. The CDR3 loop is CASFPRLQGPYEQYF. The CDR3 DNA reads TGTGCCAGCTTTCCGCGACTCCAGGGACCCTACGAGCAGTACTTC.

J is TRBJ2-1 and V is TRBV9, with 7 positions matching TRBD2. The V gene end was trimmed by 0 bases and the J gene end by 0 bases; junction bases not matched to a gene: 9. Looked up from germline, CDR1 is SGDLS and CDR2 is YYNGEE. The CDR3 length is 18 residues. CDR3 sequence: CASSVGGAGTGSYNEQFF. DNA for the CDR3: TGTGCCAGCAGCGTAGGGGGAGCGGGAACGGGCTCCTACAATGAGCAGTTCTTC.

The chain recombines TRBV7-2 with TRBJ1-3, with 7 bases aligning to TRBD1. Per germline, CDR1 SGHTA and CDR2 FQGNSA. CDR3 size: 15 residues. V was clipped by 2 bases and J by 5 bases; unmatched bases: 6. In DNA, the CDR3 is TGTGCCAGCAGCTTAATGACAGGGATAAGAAACACCATATATTTT. The encoded protein is CASSLMTGIRNTIYF. Looking up the rest from reference TRBV7-2 and TRBJ1-3 gives the full variable domain: GAGVSQSPSNKVTEKGKDVELRCDPISGHTALYWYRQSLGQGLEFLIYFQGNSAPDKSGLPSDRFSAERTGGSVSTLTIQRTQQEDSAVYLCASSLMTGIRNTIYFGEGSWLTVV.

The genes are TRBV5-6 and TRBJ1-6; no reliable D call. V was clipped by 2 bases and J by 1 base, with 7 bases between them. This CDR3 spans 15 amino acids. Germline CDR1 reads SGHDT; CDR2 reads YYEEEE. CDR3 amino acids: CASSFISSYNSPLHF. The CDR3 coding sequence is TGTGCCAGCAGCTTTATCAGTTCCTATAATTCACCCCTCCACTTT.

Only one count was recorded for this clone. The chain uses TRBV7-2 and TRBJ2-3; TRBD1 agrees at 7 bases. V dropped 1 base and J dropped 4; count of bases not matched to a gene: 2. CDR1 and CDR2 from the germline V gene are SGHTA and FQGNSA. The CDR3 runs to 14 residues. The CDR3 loop reads CASSLGQGADTQYF. CDR3 nucleotide sequence: TGTGCCAGCAGCTTAGGACAGGGAGCAGATACGCAGTATTTT.

The chain couples TRBV20-1 to TRBJ1-3; 8 nucleotides align to TRBD1. This CDR3 has 11 amino acids. Germline loops: CDR1 DFQATT, CDR2 SNEGSKA (reference sequence). The trim removed 2 bases at V and 14 bases at J, leaving 5 bases unmatched. For the CDR3, the DNA is TGCAGTGCTAGATCGGGGGGACAGGTATATTTT. Its protein is CSARSGGQVYF.

This clone was seen only once. The chain has TRBV5-4 and TRBJ2-1; D may be TRBD2 (5 bases). The germline V gene encodes CDR1 SGHNT and CDR2 YYREEE (reference sequence). Trimming took off 4 bases at V and 3 bases at J, with 8 bases between the two ends. The CDR3 has 13 residues. CDR3 amino acids: CASSPGYYNEQFF. CDR3 nucleotide sequence: TGTGCCAGCAGCCCGGGGTACTACAATGAGCAGTTCTTC.

The chain is built from TRBV28 and TRBJ1-3, with TRBD1 as a possible D gene (6 bases). The CDR3 length is 16 residues. Germline V gene data show CDR1 as MDHEN and CDR2 as SYDVKM. The V end was cut by 3 bases, the J end by 4 bases, with 16 bases between. The CDR3 loop reads CASSFSTGWSGNTIYF. The CDR3 nucleotides are TGTGCCAGCAGTTTCTCGACAGGATGGTCGGGAAACACCATATATTTT.

This clone appeared a few times. The J gene is TRBJ2-7, the V gene TRBV28; D remains ambiguous. Germline CDR1 and CDR2: MDHEN and SYDVKM. The length of the CDR3 is 13 residues. V lost 6 bases to trimming and J lost 2 bases, with 11 bases between them. CDR3 protein: CASRAPETYEQYF. The CDR3 nucleotides read TGTGCCAGCAGGGCACCAGAAACCTACGAGCAGTACTTC.

The V and J genes are TRBV30 and TRBJ1-6, with D unresolved. This CDR3 comprises 15 residues. The V gene's germline CDR1 is GTSNPN and CDR2 SVGIG (reference sequence). Trimming removed 2 bases at V and 3 bases at J, with 11 bases between. In DNA form, the CDR3 reads TGTGCCTGGAGTACTGGAACTGGCTATAATTCACCCCTCCACTTT. Encoded protein: CAWSTGTGYNSPLHF.

The chain combines TRBV5-1 with TRBJ2-5, with D perhaps TRBD2 (5 bases). Trimming took 0 bases from V and 5 from J, leaving 11 bases between them. Germline-derived CDR1 and CDR2 are SGHRS and YFSETQ. This CDR3 has 14 residues. The CDR3 region has the DNA TGCGCCAGCAGCTTGGAGGGATCGGGGGAGACCCAGTACTTC. This sequence encodes CASSLEGSGETQYF.

This clone has only one observation. The V call is TRBV5-1, the J call TRBJ2-7; 7 bases line up with TRBD1. Germline V CDR1 and CDR2: SGHRS, YFSETQ. V lost 7 bases and J lost 4; bases outside the gene matches: 14. This CDR3 has 15 amino acids. The CDR3 loop is CASHPQGQLKYEQYF. In DNA form, the CDR3 reads TGCGCCAGCCACCCTCAGGGACAGCTAAAATACGAGCAGTACTTC.

The gene calls are TRBV10-2 and TRBJ1-5; D not certain. Germline-derived CDR1 and CDR2 are WSHSY and SAAADI. This CDR3 has 14 residues. V was cut by 3 bases and J by 4 bases, with 10 bases left in between. CDR3 bases: TGCGCCAGCAGTGAAGTGGGAAGAAATCAGCCCCAGCATTTT. It specifies CASSEVGRNQPQHF.

The J gene is TRBJ2-3, the V gene TRBV11-3; 8 bases agree with TRBD1. Trimming took 5 bases from V and 0 from J; bases not matched to a gene: 4. CDR1 and CDR2 from the germline V gene are SGHNT and YENEEA. The CDR3 sequence is 15 residues long. Here the CDR3 DNA reads TGTGCCAGCAGCCTCAGGGGGCCTAGCACAGATACGCAGTATTTT. Translated, it gives CASSLRGPSTDTQYF. The full variable domain, rest sourced from reference TRBV11-3 and TRBJ2-3, is EAGVVQSPRYKIIEKKQPVAFWCNPISGHNTLYWYLQNLGQGPELLIRYENEEAVDDSQLPKDRFSAERLKGVDSTLKIQPAELGDSAVYLCASSLRGPSTDTQYFGPGTRLTVL.

This clone has only one observation. This sequence joins TRBV19 and TRBJ2-7; 7 bases map to TRBD1. CDR1 is LNHDA, CDR2 SQIVND, per germline (reference sequence). V was clipped by 1 base and J by 1 base; unmatched bases: 4. CDR3 length: 15 residues. CDR3 sequence (DNA): TGTGCCAGTAGTATAGGGACAGGTCCGTCCTACGAGCAGTACTTC. Its translation is CASSIGTGPSYEQYF. Filled out from reference TRBV19 and TRBJ2-7, the complete variable domain reads DGGITQSPKYLFRKEGQNVTLSCEQNLNHDAMYWYRQDPGQGLRLIYYSQIVNDFQKGDIAEGYSVSREKKESFPLTVTSAQKNPTAFYLCASSIGTGPSYEQYFGPGTRLTVT.

V is TRBV4-3 and J is TRBJ2-5, with D uncertain. Germline loops: CDR1 LGHNA, CDR2 YSLEER. The CDR3 covers 14 residues. The germline V and J ends were trimmed by 0 bases and 6 bases, with 11 bases remaining between them. As DNA, the CDR3 is TGCGCCAGCAGCCAAGATGGTCGCAGCCAGACCCAGTACTTC. It codes for CASSQDGRSQTQYF.

The V gene is TRBV28, the J gene TRBJ2-1; TRBD2 aligns across 9 bases. CDR1 and CDR2 (germline): MDHEN, SYDVKM. This CDR3 spans 17 amino acids. The trim removed 3 bases at V and 4 bases at J, leaving 10 bases unmatched. In DNA, the CDR3 is TGTGCCAGCAGTTTGTTTAGCGGGAGAGACTTTTACAATGAGCAGTTCTTC. Encoded protein: CASSLFSGRDFYNEQFF.

The chain uses TRBV28 and TRBJ1-1; unclear D gene. The V and J ends lost 5 bases and 6 bases respectively, with 13 bases between them. Germline lookup yields CDR1 MDHEN and CDR2 SYDVKM. CDR3 size: 13 residues. Here the CDR3 DNA reads TGTGCCAGCAGTCCGAGCCACGAGGCTGAAGCTTTCTTT. It encodes CASSPSHEAEAFF.

The chain couples TRBV30 to TRBJ2-1; no clear D gene. Germline V CDR1 and CDR2: GTSNPN, SVGIG (reference sequence). The CDR3 runs 13 residues. Trimming shortened V by 0 bases and J by 5 bases, and 8 bases separated the two germline ends. CDR3 DNA: TGTGCCTGGAGTGTAGGACCGAACAATGAGCAGTTCTTC. Translation: CAWSVGPNNEQFF.

The rearrangement uses TRBV7-9 and TRBJ2-1; D ambiguous. Germline V CDR1 and CDR2: SEHNR, FQNEAQ (reference sequence). The germline V and J ends were trimmed by 1 base and 1 base, with 20 bases remaining between them. The CDR3 covers 19 residues. The CDR3 loop is CASSLGVLRYLSSYNEQFF. The CDR3 coding sequence is TGTGCCAGCAGCTTAGGGGTATTGAGGTACCTATCTTCCTACAATGAGCAGTTCTTC.

V usage is TRBV5-1 and J usage is TRBJ2-7, with 8 bases fitting TRBD1. V dropped 0 bases and J dropped 5; count of bases not matched to a gene: 7. CDR1 is SGHRS and CDR2 is YFSETQ in the germline V gene. The CDR3 consists of 15 residues. This chain's CDR3 is CASSLGAGGADEQYF. For the CDR3, the DNA is TGCGCCAGCAGCTTGGGGGCAGGGGGCGCCGACGAGCAGTACTTC.

CDR3 coding DNA: TGTGCCAGCAGTTCCGGGACAGGGGTTGGCTACGAGCAGTACTTC. It specifies CASSSGTGVGYEQYF. This chain connects TRBV27 to TRBJ2-7, with TRBD1 matching over 10 bases. This CDR3 is 15 amino acids long. V lost 4 bases, J lost 3 bases, and 6 bases stayed unmatched. Germline CDR1 MNHEY, CDR2 SMNVEV (reference sequence).

The genes are TRBV6-6 and TRBJ2-1; D remains unclear. The CDR3 extends over 10 amino acids. Germline V gene data show CDR1 as MNHNY and CDR2 as SVGAGI (reference sequence). V lost 5 bases, J lost 8 bases, and 4 bases lay in between. The CDR3 DNA reads as TGTGCCAGCAGTGAGTATGAGCAGTTCTTC. This codes for CASSEYEQFF.